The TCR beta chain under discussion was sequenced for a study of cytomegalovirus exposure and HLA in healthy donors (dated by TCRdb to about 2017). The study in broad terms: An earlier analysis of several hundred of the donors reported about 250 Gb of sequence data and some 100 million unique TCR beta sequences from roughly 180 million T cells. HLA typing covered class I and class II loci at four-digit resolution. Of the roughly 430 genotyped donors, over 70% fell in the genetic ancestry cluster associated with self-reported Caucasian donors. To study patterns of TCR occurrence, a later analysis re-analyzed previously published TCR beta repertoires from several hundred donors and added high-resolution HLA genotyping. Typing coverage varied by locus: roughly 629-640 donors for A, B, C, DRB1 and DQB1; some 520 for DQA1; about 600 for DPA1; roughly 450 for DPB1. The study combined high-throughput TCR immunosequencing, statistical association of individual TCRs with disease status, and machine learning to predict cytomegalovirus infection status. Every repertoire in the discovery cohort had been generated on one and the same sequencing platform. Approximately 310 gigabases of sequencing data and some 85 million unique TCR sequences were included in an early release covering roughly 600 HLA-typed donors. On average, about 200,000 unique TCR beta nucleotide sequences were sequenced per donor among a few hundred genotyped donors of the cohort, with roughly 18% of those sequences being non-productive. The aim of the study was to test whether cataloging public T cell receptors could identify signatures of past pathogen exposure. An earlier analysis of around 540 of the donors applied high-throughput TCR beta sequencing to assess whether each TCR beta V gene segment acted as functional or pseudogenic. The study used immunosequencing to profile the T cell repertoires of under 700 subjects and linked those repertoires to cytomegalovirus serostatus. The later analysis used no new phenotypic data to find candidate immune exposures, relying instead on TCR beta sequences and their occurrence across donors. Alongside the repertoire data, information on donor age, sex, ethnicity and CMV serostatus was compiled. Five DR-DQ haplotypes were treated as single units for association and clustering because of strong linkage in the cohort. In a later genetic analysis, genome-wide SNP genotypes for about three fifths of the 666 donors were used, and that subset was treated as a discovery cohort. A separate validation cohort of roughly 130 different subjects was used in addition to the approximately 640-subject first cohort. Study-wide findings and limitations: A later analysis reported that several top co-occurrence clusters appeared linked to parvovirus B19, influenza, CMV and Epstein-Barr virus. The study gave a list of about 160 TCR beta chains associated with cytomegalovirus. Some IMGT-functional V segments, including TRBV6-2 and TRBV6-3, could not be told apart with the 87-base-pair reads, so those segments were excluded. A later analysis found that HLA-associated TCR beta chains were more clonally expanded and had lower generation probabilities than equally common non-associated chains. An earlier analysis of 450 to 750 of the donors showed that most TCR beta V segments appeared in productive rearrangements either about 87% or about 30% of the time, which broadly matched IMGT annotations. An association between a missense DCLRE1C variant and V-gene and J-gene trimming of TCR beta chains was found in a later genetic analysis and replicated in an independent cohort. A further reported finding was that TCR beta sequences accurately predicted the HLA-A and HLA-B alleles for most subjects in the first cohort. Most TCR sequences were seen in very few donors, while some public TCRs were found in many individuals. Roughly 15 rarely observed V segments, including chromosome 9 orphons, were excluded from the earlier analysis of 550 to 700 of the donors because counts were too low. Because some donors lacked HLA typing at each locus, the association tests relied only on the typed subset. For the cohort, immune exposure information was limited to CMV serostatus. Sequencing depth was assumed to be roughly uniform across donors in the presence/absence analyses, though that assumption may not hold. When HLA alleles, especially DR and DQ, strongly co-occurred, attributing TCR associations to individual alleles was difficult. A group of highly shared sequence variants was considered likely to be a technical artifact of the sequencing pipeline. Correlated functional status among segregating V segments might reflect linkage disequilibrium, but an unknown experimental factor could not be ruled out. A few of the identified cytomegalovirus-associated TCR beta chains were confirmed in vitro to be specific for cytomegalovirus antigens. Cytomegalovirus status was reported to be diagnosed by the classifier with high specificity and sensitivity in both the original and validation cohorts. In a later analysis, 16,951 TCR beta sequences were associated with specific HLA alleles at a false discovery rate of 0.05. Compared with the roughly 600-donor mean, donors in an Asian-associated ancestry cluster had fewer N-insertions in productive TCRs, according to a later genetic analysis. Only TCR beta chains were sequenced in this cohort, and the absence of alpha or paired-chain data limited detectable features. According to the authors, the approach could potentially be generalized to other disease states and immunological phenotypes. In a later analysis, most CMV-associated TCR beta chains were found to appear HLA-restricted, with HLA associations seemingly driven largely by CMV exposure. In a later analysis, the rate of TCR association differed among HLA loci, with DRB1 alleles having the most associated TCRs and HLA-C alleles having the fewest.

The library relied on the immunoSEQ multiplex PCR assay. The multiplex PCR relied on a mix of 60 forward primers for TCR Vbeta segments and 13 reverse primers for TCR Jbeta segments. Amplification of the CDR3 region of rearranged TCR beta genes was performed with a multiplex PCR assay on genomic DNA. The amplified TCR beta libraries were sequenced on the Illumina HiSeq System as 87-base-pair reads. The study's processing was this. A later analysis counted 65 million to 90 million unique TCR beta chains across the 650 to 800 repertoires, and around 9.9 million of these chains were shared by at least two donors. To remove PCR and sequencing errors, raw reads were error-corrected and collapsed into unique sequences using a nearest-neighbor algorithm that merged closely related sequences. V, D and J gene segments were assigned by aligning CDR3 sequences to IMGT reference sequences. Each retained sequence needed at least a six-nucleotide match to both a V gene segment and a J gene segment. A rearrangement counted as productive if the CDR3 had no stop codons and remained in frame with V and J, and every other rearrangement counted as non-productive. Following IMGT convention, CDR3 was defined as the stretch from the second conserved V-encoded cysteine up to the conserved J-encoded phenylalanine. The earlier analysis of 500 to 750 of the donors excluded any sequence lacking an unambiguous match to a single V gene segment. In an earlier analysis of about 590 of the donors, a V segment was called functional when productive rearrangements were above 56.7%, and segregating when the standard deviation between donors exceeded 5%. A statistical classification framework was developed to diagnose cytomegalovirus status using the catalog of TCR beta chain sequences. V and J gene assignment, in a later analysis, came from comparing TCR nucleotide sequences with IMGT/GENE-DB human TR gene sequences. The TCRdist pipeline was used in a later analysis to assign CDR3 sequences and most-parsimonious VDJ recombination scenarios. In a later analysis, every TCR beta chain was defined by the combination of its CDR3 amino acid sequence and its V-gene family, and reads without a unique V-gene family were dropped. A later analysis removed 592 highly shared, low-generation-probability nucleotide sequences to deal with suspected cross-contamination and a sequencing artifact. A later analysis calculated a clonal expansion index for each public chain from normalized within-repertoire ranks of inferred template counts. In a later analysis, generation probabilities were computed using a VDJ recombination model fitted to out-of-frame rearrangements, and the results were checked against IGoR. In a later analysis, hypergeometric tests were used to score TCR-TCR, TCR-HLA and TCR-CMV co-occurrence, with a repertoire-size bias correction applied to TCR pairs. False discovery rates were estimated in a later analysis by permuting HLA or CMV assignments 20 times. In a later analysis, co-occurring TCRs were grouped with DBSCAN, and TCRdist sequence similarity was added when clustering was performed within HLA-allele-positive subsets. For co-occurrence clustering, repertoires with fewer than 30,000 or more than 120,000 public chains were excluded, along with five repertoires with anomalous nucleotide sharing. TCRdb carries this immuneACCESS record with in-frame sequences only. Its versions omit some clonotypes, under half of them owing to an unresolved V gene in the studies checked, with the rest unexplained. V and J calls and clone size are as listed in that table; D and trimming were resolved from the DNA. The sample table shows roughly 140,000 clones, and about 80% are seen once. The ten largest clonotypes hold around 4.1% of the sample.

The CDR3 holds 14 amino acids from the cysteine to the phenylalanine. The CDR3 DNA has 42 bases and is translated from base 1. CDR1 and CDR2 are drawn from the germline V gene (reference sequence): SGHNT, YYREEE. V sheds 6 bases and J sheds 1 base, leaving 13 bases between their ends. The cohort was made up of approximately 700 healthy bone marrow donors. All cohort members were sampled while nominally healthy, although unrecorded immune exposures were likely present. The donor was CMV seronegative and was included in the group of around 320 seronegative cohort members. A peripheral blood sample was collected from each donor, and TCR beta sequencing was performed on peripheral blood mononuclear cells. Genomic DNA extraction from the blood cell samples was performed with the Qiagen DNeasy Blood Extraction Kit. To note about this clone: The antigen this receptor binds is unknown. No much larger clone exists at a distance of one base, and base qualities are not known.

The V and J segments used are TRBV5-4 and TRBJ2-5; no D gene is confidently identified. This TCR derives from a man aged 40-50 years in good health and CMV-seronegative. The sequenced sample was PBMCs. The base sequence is TGTGCCAGCACTAGGCCAGAAATCCAAGAGACCCAGTACTTC. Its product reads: CASTRPEIQETQYF. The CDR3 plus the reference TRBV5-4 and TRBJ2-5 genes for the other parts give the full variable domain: ETGVTQSPTHLIKTRGQQVTLRCSSQSGHNTVSWYQQALGQGPQFIFQYYREEENGRGNFPPRFSGLQFPNYSSELNVNALELDDSALYLCASTRPEIQETQYFGPGTRLLVL.